This is a list of T cell receptor beta chains from one sample in a study of T cell responses to AZD1222 COVID-19 vaccine. TCRdb keeps only in-frame clones here, not all; method: immunoSEQ multiplex PCR. The table has 95,000 to 130,000 clones, about 90% seen once. This specimen was peripheral blood, taken on day 0 of AZD1222 vaccination. Receptor source: an adult in good health. Both conserved end residues are part of each CDR3. Each record gives: CDR3 protein, CDR3 DNA, clone size, CDR3 length, V gene, D gene, J gene. D genes are given only for firm matches. Clone size is given for some rows only: seen once, a few or many times, or a class if the clone is expanded.

CDR3: CASSYGPGFTEAFF; DNA: TGTGCCAGCAGTTACGGCCCTGGATTCACTGAAGCTTTCTTT; size: -; length: 14; V: TRBV6-5; D: -; J: TRBJ1-1
CDR3: CASSPRGAYGGEQFF; DNA: TGTGCCAGCAGCCCCAGGGGGGCCTACGGGGGGGAGCAGTTCTTC; size: -; length: 15; V: TRBV7-9; D: -; J: TRBJ2-1
CDR3: CASQGTERGGELFF; DNA: TGCGCCAGTCAAGGGACTGAGAGGGGCGGGGAGCTGTTTTTT; size: once; length: 14; V: TRBV5-1; D: -; J: TRBJ2-2
CDR3: CASSRDGGFDGYTF; DNA: TGCGCCAGCTCGAGGGACGGAGGATTCGACGGCTACACCTTC; size: once; length: 14; V: TRBV5-1; D: -; J: TRBJ1-2
CDR3: CASSYSSRTDRYSGNTIYF; DNA: TGTGCCAGCAGTTACTCGAGTCGGACGGATCGCTACTCTGGAAACACCATATATTTT; size: -; length: 19; V: TRBV6-7; D: -; J: TRBJ1-3
CDR3: CASIGMAIHGYTF; DNA: TGTGCCAGCATAGGGATGGCCATTCATGGCTACACCTTC; size: -; length: 13; V: TRBV5-6; D: -; J: TRBJ1-2
CDR3: CASSHAGTGGMFGSTDTQYF; DNA: TGTGCCAGCAGCCATGCCGGGACAGGGGGTATGTTTGGTAGCACAGATACGCAGTATTTT; size: -; length: 20; V: TRBV7-3; D: TRBD1; J: TRBJ2-3
CDR3: CASRRTGQGGTDTQYF; DNA: TGTGCCAGCAGACGAACTGGACAGGGAGGCACAGATACGCAGTATTTT; size: -; length: 16; V: TRBV4-2; D: TRBD1; J: TRBJ2-3
CDR3: CASSYASSSGNTIYF; DNA: TGTGCCAGCAGTTATGCCTCAAGCTCTGGAAACACCATATATTTT; size: once; length: 15; V: TRBV6-5; D: -; J: TRBJ1-3
CDR3: CASSYSAAEAFF; DNA: TGTGCCAGCAGTTACTCGGCCGCTGAAGCTTTCTTT; size: -; length: 12; V: TRBV6-2/TRBV6-3; D: -; J: TRBJ1-1
CDR3: CASRKGQTGTSNQPQHF; DNA: TGTGCCAGCAGGAAGGGACAGACGGGGACAAGCAATCAGCCCCAGCATTTT; size: -; length: 17; V: TRBV27; D: TRBD1; J: TRBJ1-5
CDR3: CASSLGRLAGVTSYNEQFF; DNA: TGTGCCAGCAGTTTAGGTAGGCTAGCGGGAGTGACTTCCTACAATGAGCAGTTCTTC; size: -; length: 19; V: TRBV27; D: TRBD2; J: TRBJ2-1
CDR3: CASSQVLAEPGETQYF; DNA: TGTGCCAGCAGCCAAGTGCTAGCGGAGCCGGGAGAGACCCAGTACTTC; size: -; length: 16; V: TRBV4-2; D: TRBD2; J: TRBJ2-5
CDR3: CASSSIQGYGYTF; DNA: TGTGCCAGCAGCTCAATACAGGGGTATGGCTACACCTTC; size: -; length: 13; V: TRBV11-2; D: TRBD1; J: TRBJ1-2
CDR3: CASSLKAGGNTEAFF; DNA: TGTGCCAGCAGCTTAAAGGCAGGGGGGAACACTGAAGCTTTCTTT; size: -; length: 15; V: TRBV7-3; D: TRBD1; J: TRBJ1-1
CDR3: CASSFTRGSQETQYF; DNA: TGTGCCAGCAGCTTTACGCGGGGGAGCCAAGAGACCCAGTACTTC; size: -; length: 15; V: TRBV7-2; D: TRBD2; J: TRBJ2-5
CDR3: CASSVPEVRGNTIYF; DNA: TGTGCCAGCAGTGTACCAGAAGTTCGTGGAAACACCATATATTTT; size: once; length: 15; V: TRBV6-2/TRBV6-3; D: -; J: TRBJ1-3
CDR3: CSVLLAARVTYNEQFF; DNA: TGCAGCGTTCTACTAGCGGCCCGCGTTACCTACAATGAGCAGTTCTTC; size: -; length: 16; V: TRBV29-1; D: TRBD2; J: TRBJ2-1